These 26 T cell receptor beta chains originate from one sample sequenced in a study of human T cells and chemical hapten exposure. TCRdb recomputed calls from the RACE reads with MiXCR, one row per CDR3 protein. This table holds around 150,000 distinct CDR3 sequences, roughly a quarter found once. As for time point: patch test 3, about 24 weeks after DPC sensitization. Treatment reported: therapeutic diphenylcyclopropenone sensitization with weekly scalp DPC. The source was whole blood, collected in connection with sensitization to the hapten diphenylcyclopropenone (DPC). These receptors all come from a woman under 30 with alopecia areata. Some clones in this sample may be carry-over from other donors' samples.

This clonotype was observed a handful of times. The chain couples TRBV7-8 to TRBJ2-1, with TRBD2 matching 11 bases. From germline, CDR1 is SGHVS and CDR2 FQNEAQ. This CDR3 is 19 amino acids long. The ends lost 3 bases at V and 0 bases at J; junction bases unmatched: 10. For the CDR3, the DNA is TGTGCCAGCAGCTTCGGTCATAGACTAGCGGGGAGCTCCTACAATGAGCAGTTCTTC. It yields the protein CASSFGHRLAGSSYNEQFF.

This clonotype was recorded at least ten times. The chain uses TRBV20-1 and TRBJ2-7; D remains unclear. V lost 0 bases and J 6 bases, leaving 9 bases between the germline ends. The CDR3 spans 12 residues. Germline V gene sequence: CDR1 DFQATT, CDR2 SNEGSKA (reference sequence). The CDR3 is CSARESVVEQYF. CDR3 nucleotides: TGCAGTGCTAGAGAGAGCGTGGTCGAGCAGTACTTC.

As concerns this clonotype: The limits of the CDR3 on the DNA are not certain, so only TCRdb's listed CDR3 is given. V usage is TRBV21-1 and J usage is TRBJ1-3; no DNA check was done on the table's D call, TRBD1. TRBV21-1 represents a pseudogene. Both ends counted, the CDR3 spans 18 residues. The CDR3: CASSKENWGQGSGNTIYF.

The chain recombines TRBV4-1 with TRBJ2-2; D is perhaps TRBD2 (5 bases). The CDR3 is made up of 13 amino acids. V was pared by 3 bases and J by 8 bases, with 10 bases between. Germline values: CDR1 MGHRA, CDR2 YSYEKL. The CDR3 DNA is TGCGCCAGCAGCCACCCTAGCTCTGGGGAGCTGTTTTTT. It translates to CASSHPSSGELFF.

This clonotype was seen a few times. The genes are TRBV11-2 and TRBJ1-1; unclear D gene. The CDR3 is 15 residues long. Per the germline V gene, CDR1 is SGHAT and CDR2 is FQNNGV. V lost 5 bases to trimming and J lost 6 bases, with 19 bases between them. In nucleotides, the CDR3 is TGTGCCAGCAGCCAAACGATGGAGGCAGGCGCTGAAGCTTTCTTT. Translating it yields CASSQTMEAGAEAFF.

This clonotype was seen a few times. J is TRBJ2-2 and V is TRBV7-6; no clear D. Trimming took off 5 bases at V and 5 bases at J, with 6 bases between the two ends. Per the germline V gene, CDR1 is SGHVS and CDR2 is FNYEAQ. This CDR3 has 12 amino acids. The CDR3 bases are TGTGCCAGCAGCCATGCAACCGGGGAGCTGTTTTTT. Protein product: CASSHATGELFF.

The rearrangement links TRBV7-2 to TRBJ1-5; D remains ambiguous. Germline CDR1 is SGHTA and CDR2 is FQGNSA. The ends were cut back, 4 bases at V and 5 bases at J, with 9 bases in the middle. There are 13 residues in the CDR3. In DNA form, the CDR3 reads TGTGCCAGCAGCTCGCAGTCCCATCAGCCCCAGCATTTT. Translating it yields CASSSQSHQPQHF.

This clonotype was recorded a few times. CDR3: CASSRGGDEQYF. In nucleotides, the CDR3 is TGTGCCAGCTCAAGGGGAGGGGACGAGCAGTACTTC. V and J are TRBV6-2 or TRBV6-3 and TRBJ2-7; 7 nucleotides line up with TRBD2. The CDR3 length is 12 residues. Germline assignment: CDR1 MNHEY and CDR2 SVGEGT. V gave up 8 bases and J gave up 5 bases; unmatched junction bases: 6.

The CDR3: CSVDGTVNEQFF. CDR3 coding DNA: TGCAGCGTTGACGGGACAGTCAATGAGCAGTTCTTC. The V gene is TRBV29-1, the J gene TRBJ2-1; the match to TRBD1 covers 7 bases. The CDR3 runs to 12 residues. With 3 bases clipped from V and 6 bases from J, the junction kept 2 bases outside the gene matches. Germline values: CDR1 SQVTM, CDR2 ANQGSEA.

The chain combines TRBV4-2 with TRBJ2-1; 8 bases align to TRBD2. Trimming at V came to 1 base and at J to 3 bases, leaving 14 bases not matched to a gene. This CDR3 spans 19 amino acids. Germline assignment: CDR1 LGHNA and CDR2 YNFKEQ. The CDR3 region is CASSQVWDAGGTDYNEQFF. CDR3 DNA sequence: TGTGCCAGCAGCCAAGTCTGGGATGCGGGAGGAACCGACTACAATGAGCAGTTCTTC.

Ten or more counts support this clonotype. The J gene is TRBJ2-3, the V gene TRBV6-2 or TRBV6-3; 7 nucleotides agree with TRBD2. V lost 0 bases, J lost 8 bases, and 5 bases stayed unmatched. The CDR3 spans 14 residues. Looked up from germline, CDR1 is MNHEY and CDR2 is SVGEGT. The CDR3 DNA sequence: TGTGCCAGCAGTTACTCCTCCGGGGGGTTTACGCAGTATTTT. It encodes CASSYSSGGFTQYF.

This clonotype occurred a few times. The chain links TRBV28 to TRBJ1-1; D gene uncertain. Germline CDR1 MDHEN, CDR2 SYDVKM. The CDR3 contains 12 residues. Trimming pared 4 bases from V and 0 bases from J, leaving 3 bases between. The DNA of the CDR3 is TGTGCCAGCAGTTACCTGAACACTGAAGCTTTCTTT. Protein product: CASSYLNTEAFF.

The J gene is TRBJ2-3, the V gene TRBV6-2 or TRBV6-3, with D uncertain. The germline V gene encodes CDR1 MNHEY and CDR2 SVGEGT. V was cut by 7 bases and J by 0 bases, with 8 bases left in between. The CDR3 contains 13 residues. The CDR3 bases are TGTGCCAGCACCCGCATGAGCACAGATACGCAGTATTTT. Protein product: CASTRMSTDTQYF.

The genes are TRBV7-9 and TRBJ1-2; no clear D. Germline loops: CDR1 SEHNR, CDR2 FQNEAQ (reference sequence). The CDR3 consists of 13 residues. Trimming shortened V by 10 bases and J by 4 bases, and 16 bases separated the two germline ends. The CDR3 is CAILEALAYGYTF. The CDR3 DNA reads as TGTGCCATCCTTGAGGCCCTCGCCTATGGCTACACCTTC.

The rearrangement joins TRBV29-1 to TRBJ1-1, with D uncertain. Per germline, CDR1 SQVTM and CDR2 ANQGSEA. This CDR3 contains 15 residues. V shed 4 bases and J shed 1 base, with 16 bases lying between them. CDR3 coding DNA: TGCAGCGTTGCCAAGGACCTAGTAGGGAACACTGAAGCTTTCTTT. This gives the protein CSVAKDLVGNTEAFF. The full variable domain, with the rest looked up from reference TRBV29-1 and TRBJ1-1, is SAVISQKPSRDICQRGTSLTIQCQVDSQVTMMFWYRQQPGQSLTLIATANQGSEATYESGFVIDKFPISRPNLTFSTLTVSNMSPEDSSIYLCSVAKDLVGNTEAFFGQGTRLTVV.

This clonotype appeared many times. The rearrangement joins TRBV7-2 to TRBJ1-6; D possibly corresponds to TRBD1 (5 bases). The CDR3 consists of 15 residues. Germline V lookup: CDR1 SGHTA, CDR2 FQGNSA. V lost 1 base to trimming and J lost 7 bases, with 11 bases between them. In nucleotides, the CDR3 is TGTGCCAGCAGCTTAGTCGGCCAGGGCAATTCACCCCTCCACTTT. Translating it yields CASSLVGQGNSPLHF.

The genes are TRBV29-1 and TRBJ1-1; TRBD1 is a possible D gene (5 bases). V was trimmed by 1 base and J by 7 bases, leaving 13 bases between them. Germline assignment: CDR1 SQVTM and CDR2 ANQGSEA. This CDR3 has 13 residues. CDR3 residues: CSVEVGGGGEAFF. CDR3 DNA: TGCAGCGTTGAAGTGGGGGGAGGAGGTGAAGCTTTCTTT.

This clonotype has a handful of counts. The chain couples TRBV9 to TRBJ1-1; D may be TRBD1 (5 bases). Trimming pared 4 bases from V and 1 base from J, leaving 11 bases between. The CDR3 loop spans 14 amino acids. Looked up from germline, CDR1 is SGDLS and CDR2 is YYNGEE. Here the CDR3 DNA reads TGTGCCAGCAGCCCCAGACAGACGAACACTGAAGCTTTCTTT. It encodes CASSPRQTNTEAFF.

CDR3 in amino acids: CASSILRSYEQYF. In DNA, the CDR3 is TGTGCCAGCAGTATCCTGAGGAGCTACGAGCAGTACTTC. The chain carries TRBV12-3 or TRBV12-4 and TRBJ2-7, with D unresolved. This CDR3 is built from 13 residues. Deletions cut 5 bases from V and 3 bases from J, with 11 bases between.

The rearrangement joins TRBV6-5 to TRBJ2-1; the D is unclear. Per the germline V gene, CDR1 is MNHEY and CDR2 is SVGAGI. This CDR3 is 14 amino acids long. The V end lost 2 bases, the J end lost 6 bases, and 11 bases lay between the germline ends. CDR3 protein: CASSYRLGANEQFF. CDR3 nucleotide sequence: TGTGCCAGCAGTTACCGACTCGGAGCCAATGAGCAGTTCTTC.

The J gene is TRBJ2-1, the V gene TRBV3-1; possibly TRBD1 for D (5 bases). Germline V gives CDR1 LGHDT, CDR2 YNNKEL (reference sequence). V lost 4 bases to trimming and J lost 5 bases, with 12 bases between them. This CDR3 comprises 14 residues. The CDR3 loop reads CASSPPGPNNEQFF. For the CDR3, the DNA is TGTGCCAGCAGCCCCCCAGGGCCTAACAATGAGCAGTTCTTC.

The chain links TRBV10-3 to TRBJ1-5; D perhaps matches TRBD1 (6 bases). This CDR3 spans 14 amino acids. The V end was cut by 5 bases, the J end by 3 bases, with 11 bases between. CDR1 and CDR2 from the germline V gene are ENHRY and SYGVKD. The CDR3 nucleotides read TGTGCCATCAGTCTGGACAGACTCAATCAGCCCCAGCATTTT. Translating it yields CAISLDRLNQPQHF.

V is TRBV24-1 and J is TRBJ2-1, with a weak D call TRBD2 (7 bases). This CDR3 contains 15 residues. The V gene lost 4 bases and the J gene lost 7 bases, with 16 bases spanning the gap. The V gene's germline CDR1 is KGHDR and CDR2 SFDVKD. The CDR3 DNA is TGTGCCACCAGTGACGCCAGGGGAGGGCGGAATGAGCAGTTCTTC. It translates to CATSDARGGRNEQFF.

The chain carries TRBV29-1 and TRBJ2-2; 7 bases map to TRBD1. After removal of 0 bases from V and 4 bases from J, the junction contained 5 bases not matched to a gene. The length of the CDR3 is 15 residues. Germline assignment: CDR1 SQVTM and CDR2 ANQGSEA. The CDR3 DNA is TGCAGCGTTGAAGATACAGGGGCCCGCACCGGGGAGCTGTTTTTT. Its protein product is CSVEDTGARTGELFF.

This clonotype has a handful of counts. The chain uses TRBV24-1 and TRBJ2-2, with D tentatively TRBD1 (6 bases). The V gene lost 5 bases and the J gene lost 5 bases, with 14 bases spanning the gap. Germline CDR1 KGHDR, CDR2 SFDVKD. This CDR3 is 15 amino acids long. The CDR3 region is CATSAPGAGTGELFF. Written as DNA, the CDR3 is TGTGCCACCAGTGCCCCAGGGGCTGGGACCGGGGAGCTGTTTTTT.

The gene calls are TRBV7-6 and TRBJ2-1, with TRBD2 identical over 13 bases. Losses at the gene ends were 0 bases for V and 7 bases for J; bases not matched to a gene: 6. The CDR3 covers 17 residues. Germline lookup yields CDR1 SGHVS and CDR2 FNYEAQ. The CDR3, as DNA: TGTGCCAGCAGCTTAGCGCTTGGACTAGCGGGAGTTAATGAGCAGTTCTTC. Residues: CASSLALGLAGVNEQFF.